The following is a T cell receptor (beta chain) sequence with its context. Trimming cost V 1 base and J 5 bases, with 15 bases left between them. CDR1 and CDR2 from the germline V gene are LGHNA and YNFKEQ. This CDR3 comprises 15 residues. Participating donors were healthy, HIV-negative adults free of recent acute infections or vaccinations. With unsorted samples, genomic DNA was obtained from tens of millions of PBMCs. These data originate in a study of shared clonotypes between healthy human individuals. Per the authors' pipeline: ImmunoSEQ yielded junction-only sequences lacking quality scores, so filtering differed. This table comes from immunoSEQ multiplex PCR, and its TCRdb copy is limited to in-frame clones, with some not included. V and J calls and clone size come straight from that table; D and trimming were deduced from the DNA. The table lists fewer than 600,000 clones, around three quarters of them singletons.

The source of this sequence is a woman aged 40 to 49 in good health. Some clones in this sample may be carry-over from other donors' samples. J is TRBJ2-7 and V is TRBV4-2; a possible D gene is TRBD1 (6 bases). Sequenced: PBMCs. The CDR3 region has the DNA TGTGCCAGCAGCCAAGGAGGGACAAAGAACAACGAGCAGTACTTC. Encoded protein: CASSQGGTKNNEQYF.